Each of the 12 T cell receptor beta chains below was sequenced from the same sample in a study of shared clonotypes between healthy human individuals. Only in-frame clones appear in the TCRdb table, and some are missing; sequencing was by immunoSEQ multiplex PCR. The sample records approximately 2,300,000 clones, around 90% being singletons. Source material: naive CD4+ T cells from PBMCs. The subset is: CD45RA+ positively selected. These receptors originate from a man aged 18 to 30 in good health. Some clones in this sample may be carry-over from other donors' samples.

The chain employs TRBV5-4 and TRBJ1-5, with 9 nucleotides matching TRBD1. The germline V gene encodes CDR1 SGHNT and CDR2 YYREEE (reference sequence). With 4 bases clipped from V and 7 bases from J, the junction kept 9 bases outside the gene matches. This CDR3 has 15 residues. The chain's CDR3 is CASSVRGQGYQPQHF. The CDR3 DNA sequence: TGTGCCAGCAGCGTACGGGGACAGGGCTACCAGCCCCAGCATTTT.

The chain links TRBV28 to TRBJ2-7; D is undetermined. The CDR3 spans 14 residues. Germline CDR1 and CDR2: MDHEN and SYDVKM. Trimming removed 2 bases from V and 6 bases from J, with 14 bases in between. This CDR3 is CASSLAPVSPEQYF. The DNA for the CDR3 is TGTGCCAGCAGTTTAGCGCCTGTTTCCCCCGAGCAGTACTTC.

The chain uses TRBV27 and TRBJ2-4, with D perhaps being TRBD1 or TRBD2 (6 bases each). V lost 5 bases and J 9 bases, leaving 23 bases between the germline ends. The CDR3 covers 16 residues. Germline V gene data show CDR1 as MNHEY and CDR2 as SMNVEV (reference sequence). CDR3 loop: CASSGGAAGRWGIQYF. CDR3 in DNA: TGTGCCAGCAGTGGGGGCGCGGCGGGACGGTGGGGCATTCAGTACTTC.

The CDR3 DNA reads as TGTGCCAGCAGCCCGTCTAGCGGGAGAAGGAACGAGCAGTACTTC. Translation gives CASSPSSGRRNEQYF. The chain has TRBV7-3 and TRBJ2-7; 10 positions match TRBD2. Germline loops: CDR1 SGHTA, CDR2 FQGTGA. This CDR3 contains 15 residues. Trimming cost V 5 bases and J 5 bases; bases outside gene matches: 9. The full variable domain, its missing parts supplied by reference TRBV7-3 and TRBJ2-7, is GAGVSQTPSNKVTEKGKYVELRCDPISGHTALYWYRQSLGQGPEFLIYFQGTGAADDSGLPNDRFFAVRPEGSVSTLKIQRTERGDSAVYLCASSPSSGRRNEQYFGPGTRLTVT.

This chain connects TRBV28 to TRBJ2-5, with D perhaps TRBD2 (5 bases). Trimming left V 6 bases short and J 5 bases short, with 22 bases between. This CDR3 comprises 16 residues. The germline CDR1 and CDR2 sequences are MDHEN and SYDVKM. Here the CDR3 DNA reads TGTGCCAGCAGCCGACAAAGGGCCTCCGGGAAGGAGACCCAGTACTTC. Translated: CASSRQRASGKETQYF.

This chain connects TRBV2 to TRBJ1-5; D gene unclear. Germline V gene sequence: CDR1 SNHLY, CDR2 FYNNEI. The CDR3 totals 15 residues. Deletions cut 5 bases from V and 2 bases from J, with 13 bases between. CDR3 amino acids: CASSPSGGGNQPQHF. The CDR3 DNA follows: TGTGCCAGCAGTCCCTCAGGCGGTGGCAATCAGCCCCAGCATTTT. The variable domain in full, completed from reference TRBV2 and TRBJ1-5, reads EPEVTQTPSHQVTQMGQEVILRCVPISNHLYFYWYRQILGQKVEFLVSFYNNEISEKSEIFDDQFSVERPDGSNFTLKIRSTKLEDSAMYFCASSPSGGGNQPQHFGDGTRLSIL.

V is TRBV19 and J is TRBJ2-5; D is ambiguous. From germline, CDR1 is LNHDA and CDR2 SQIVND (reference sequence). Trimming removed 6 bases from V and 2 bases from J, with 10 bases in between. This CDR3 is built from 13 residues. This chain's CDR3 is CASRQLGQETQYF. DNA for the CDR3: TGTGCCAGTAGACAGTTGGGGCAAGAGACCCAGTACTTC.

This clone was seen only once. CDR3 residues: CASSRIQRNTEAFF. Written as DNA, the CDR3 is TGTGCCAGCAGCCGGATTCAGAGAAACACTGAAGCTTTCTTT. The chain links TRBV7-2 to TRBJ1-1; D is undetermined. This CDR3 comprises 14 residues. Trimming removed 5 bases at V and 2 bases at J, with 12 bases between. Germline V gene sequence: CDR1 SGHTA, CDR2 FQGNSA.

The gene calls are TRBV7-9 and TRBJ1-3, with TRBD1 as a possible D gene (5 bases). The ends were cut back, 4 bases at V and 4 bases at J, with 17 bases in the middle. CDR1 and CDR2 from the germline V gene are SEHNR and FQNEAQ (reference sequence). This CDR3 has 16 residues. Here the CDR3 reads CASSSYTGALGNTIYF. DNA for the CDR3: TGTGCCAGCAGCTCTTATACCGGGGCGCTAGGAAACACCATATATTTT.

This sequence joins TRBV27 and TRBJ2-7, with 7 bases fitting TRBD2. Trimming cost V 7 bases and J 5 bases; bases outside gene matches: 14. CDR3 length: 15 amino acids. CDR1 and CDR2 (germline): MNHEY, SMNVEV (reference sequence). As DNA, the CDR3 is TGTGCCAGCACTCTCAGACTAGCTGTCGTCCACGAGCAGTACTTC. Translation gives CASTLRLAVVHEQYF.

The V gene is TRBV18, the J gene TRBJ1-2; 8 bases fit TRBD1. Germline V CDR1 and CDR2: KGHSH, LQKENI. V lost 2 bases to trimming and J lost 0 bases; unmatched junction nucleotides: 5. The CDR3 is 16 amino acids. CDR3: CASSPKDRAANYGYTF. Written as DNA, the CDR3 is TGTGCCAGCTCACCAAAGGACAGGGCCGCTAACTATGGCTACACCTTC. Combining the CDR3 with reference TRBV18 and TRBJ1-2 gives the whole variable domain NAGVMQNPRHLVRRRGQEARLRCSPMKGHSHVYWYRQLPEEGLKFMVYLQKENIIDESGMPKERFSAEFPKEGPSILRIQQVVRGDSAAYFCASSPKDRAANYGYTFGSGTRLTVV.

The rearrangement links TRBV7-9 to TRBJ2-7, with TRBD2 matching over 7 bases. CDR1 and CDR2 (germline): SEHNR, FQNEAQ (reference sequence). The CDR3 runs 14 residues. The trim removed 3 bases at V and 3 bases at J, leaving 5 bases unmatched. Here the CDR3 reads CASSFNRGDYEQYF. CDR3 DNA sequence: TGTGCCAGCAGCTTTAATCGGGGGGACTACGAGCAGTACTTC.